This record concerns one T cell receptor (beta chain) sequence. The sample belongs to a study of blood T cell repertoires in COVID-19. Study in general: The United States, Italy and Spain were the sources of the acute and convalescent COVID-19 samples. Nucleic acid was either cDNA or gDNA, and it came from T cells, B-cell-depleted T cells, or PBMCs.

Clones were read by immunoSEQ multiplex PCR, and TCRdb kept only the in-frame ones, dropping some. The data show approximately 360,000 clones, with around nine tenths seen just once and over 0.9% held by the top ten. Recruitment covered about 25 US areas and drew participants whose ages spanned roughly 18 to 89 years. Allocation to cohorts depended on clinical history reported by the participants. The sample consisted of PBMCs or T cells enriched from blood (not recorded which). The TCR was taken from a woman in her 30s with acute COVID-19.

CDR3 amino acids: CASSKGETGGTYEQYF. CDR3 in DNA: TGTGCCAGCAGCAAAGGAGAGACGGGGGGAACCTACGAGCAGTACTTC. The J gene is TRBJ2-7, the V gene TRBV21-1; TRBD2, the table's D call, lacks a check against the DNA. TRBV21-1 is flagged as a pseudogene. There are 16 residues in the CDR3.